This TCR beta chain stems from a study of blood T cell repertoires in COVID-19. Whole-study context: Collection of acute and convalescent COVID-19 samples took place in the United States, Italy and Spain. Sources were T cells, B-cell-depleted T cells, or PBMCs; the material itself was cDNA or gDNA.

As processed by the authors: Amplified reference gene primers provided the basis for estimating nucleated cell counts. Some clones are missing from TCRdb's copy, which holds only in-frame ones; the method was immunoSEQ multiplex PCR. D and trimming were read from the DNA, whereas the V and J calls and clone size are those reported in that table. The sample lists approximately 300,000 clones, almost 90% seen once, with approximately 10% in the top ten. This CDR3 spans 15 amino acids. Per the germline V gene, CDR1 is MNHEY and CDR2 is SMNVEV (reference sequence). V gave up 1 base and J gave up 3 bases, with 10 bases separating them. Seattle's cohort entered during active infection and was followed longitudinally.

Sequenced sample: peripheral blood. The TCR was taken from a woman between 25 and 40 years old with COVID-19, enrolled during active disease. V and J are TRBV27 and TRBJ2-1; TRBD1 might be the D (5 bases). In nucleotides, the CDR3 is TGTGCCAGCAGTTTATTAGGGGCCAACTACAATGAGCAGTTCTTC. Its translation: CASSLLGANYNEQFF.